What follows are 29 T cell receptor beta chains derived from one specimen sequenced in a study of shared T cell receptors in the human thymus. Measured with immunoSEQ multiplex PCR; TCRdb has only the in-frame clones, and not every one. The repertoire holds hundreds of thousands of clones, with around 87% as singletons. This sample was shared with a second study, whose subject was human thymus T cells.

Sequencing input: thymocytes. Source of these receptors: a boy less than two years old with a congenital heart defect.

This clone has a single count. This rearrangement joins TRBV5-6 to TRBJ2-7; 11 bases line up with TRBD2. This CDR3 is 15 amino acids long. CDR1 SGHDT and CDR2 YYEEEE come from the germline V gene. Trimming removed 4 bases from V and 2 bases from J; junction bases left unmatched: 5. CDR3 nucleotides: TGTGCCAGCAGCCAACTAGCGGGAGTTACCTACGAGCAGTACTTC. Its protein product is CASSQLAGVTYEQYF.

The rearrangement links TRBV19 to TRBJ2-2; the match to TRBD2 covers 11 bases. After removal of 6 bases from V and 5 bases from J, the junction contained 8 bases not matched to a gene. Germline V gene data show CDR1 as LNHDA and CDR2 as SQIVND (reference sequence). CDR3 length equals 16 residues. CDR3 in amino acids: CASSRPLAGGTGELFF. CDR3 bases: TGTGCCAGTAGCCGACCCCTAGCGGGAGGAACCGGGGAGCTGTTTTTT.

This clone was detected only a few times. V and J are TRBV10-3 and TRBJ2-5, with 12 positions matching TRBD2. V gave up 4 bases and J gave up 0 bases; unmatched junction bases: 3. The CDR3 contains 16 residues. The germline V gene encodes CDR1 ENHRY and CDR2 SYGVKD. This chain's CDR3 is CAISVGTSGYQETQYF. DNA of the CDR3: TGTGCCATCAGTGTTGGGACTAGCGGGTACCAAGAGACCCAGTACTTC.

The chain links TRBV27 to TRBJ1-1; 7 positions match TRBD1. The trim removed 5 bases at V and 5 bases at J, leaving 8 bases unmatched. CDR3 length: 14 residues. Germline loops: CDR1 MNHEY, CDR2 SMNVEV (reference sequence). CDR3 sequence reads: CASSRGQLRTEAFF. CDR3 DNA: TGTGCCAGCAGTAGGGGACAGCTAAGGACTGAAGCTTTCTTT.

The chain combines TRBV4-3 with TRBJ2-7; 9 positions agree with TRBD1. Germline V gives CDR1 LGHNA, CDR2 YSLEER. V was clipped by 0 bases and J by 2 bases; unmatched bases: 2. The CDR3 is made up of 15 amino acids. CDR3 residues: CASSQEWDRAYEQYF. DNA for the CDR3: TGCGCCAGCAGCCAAGAGTGGGACAGGGCCTACGAGCAGTACTTC.

Here the CDR3 DNA reads TGCGCCAGCAGTGAGTCCCAGGGTCCTGCCTATGGCTACACCTTC. Protein product: CASSESQGPAYGYTF. The chain is built from TRBV10-2 and TRBJ1-2; perhaps TRBD1 as D (5 bases). The CDR3 spans 15 residues. V lost 0 bases and J lost 4, with 12 bases in between. Germline CDR1 and CDR2: WSHSY and SAAADI.

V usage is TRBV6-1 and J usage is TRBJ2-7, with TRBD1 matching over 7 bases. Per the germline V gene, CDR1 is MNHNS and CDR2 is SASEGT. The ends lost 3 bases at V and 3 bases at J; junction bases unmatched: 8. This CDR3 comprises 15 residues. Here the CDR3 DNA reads TGTGCCAGCAGTGAGTACTCAACAGGGGTCTACGAGCAGTACTTC. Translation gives CASSEYSTGVYEQYF.

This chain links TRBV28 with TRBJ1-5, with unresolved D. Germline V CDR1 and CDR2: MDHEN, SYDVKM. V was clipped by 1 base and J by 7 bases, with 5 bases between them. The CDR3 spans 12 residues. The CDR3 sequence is CASSLFQQPQHF. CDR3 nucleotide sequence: TGTGCCAGCAGTTTATTTCAGCAGCCCCAGCATTTT.

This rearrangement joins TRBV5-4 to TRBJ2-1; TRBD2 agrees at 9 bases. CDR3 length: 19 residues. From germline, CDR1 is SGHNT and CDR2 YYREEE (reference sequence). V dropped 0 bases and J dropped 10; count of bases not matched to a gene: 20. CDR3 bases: TGTGCCAGCAGCTTGGCCGAGGCCTCTCTAGCGGGAAGGTCCACCGAGCAGTTCTTC. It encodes CASSLAEASLAGRSTEQFF.

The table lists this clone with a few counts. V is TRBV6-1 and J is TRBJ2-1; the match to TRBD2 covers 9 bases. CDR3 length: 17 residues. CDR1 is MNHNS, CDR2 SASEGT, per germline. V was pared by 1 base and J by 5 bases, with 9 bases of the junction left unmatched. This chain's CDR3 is CASSEGAILAGHNEQFF. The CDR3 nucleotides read TGTGCCAGCAGTGAAGGTGCCATTCTAGCGGGGCACAATGAGCAGTTCTTC.

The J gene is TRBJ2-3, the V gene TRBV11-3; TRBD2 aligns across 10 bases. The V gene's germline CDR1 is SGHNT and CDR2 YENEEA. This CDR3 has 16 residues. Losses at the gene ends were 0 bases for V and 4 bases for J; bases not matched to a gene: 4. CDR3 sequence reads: CASSLEGSGRSDTQYF. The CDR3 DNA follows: TGTGCCAGCAGCTTAGAAGGTAGCGGGAGGTCAGATACGCAGTATTTT.

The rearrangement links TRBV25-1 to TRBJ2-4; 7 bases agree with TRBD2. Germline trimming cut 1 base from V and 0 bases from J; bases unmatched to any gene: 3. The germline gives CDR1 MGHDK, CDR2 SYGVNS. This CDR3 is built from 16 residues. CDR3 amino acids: CASSEFSGIAKNIQYF. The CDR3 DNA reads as TGTGCCAGCAGTGAATTCAGCGGGATAGCCAAAAACATTCAGTACTTC.

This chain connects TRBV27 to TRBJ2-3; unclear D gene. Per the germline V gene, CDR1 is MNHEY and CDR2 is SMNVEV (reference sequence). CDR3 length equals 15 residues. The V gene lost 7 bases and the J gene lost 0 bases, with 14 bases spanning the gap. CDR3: CASTFKVTSTDTQYF. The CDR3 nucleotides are TGTGCCAGCACCTTTAAAGTGACTAGCACAGATACGCAGTATTTT.

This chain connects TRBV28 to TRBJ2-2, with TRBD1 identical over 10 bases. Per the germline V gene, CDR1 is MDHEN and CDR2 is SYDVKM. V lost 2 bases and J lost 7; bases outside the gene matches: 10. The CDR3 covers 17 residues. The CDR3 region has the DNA TGTGCCAGCAGTTTACCCCGGGACAGGGGACGAGGCGGGGAGCTGTTTTTT. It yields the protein CASSLPRDRGRGGELFF.

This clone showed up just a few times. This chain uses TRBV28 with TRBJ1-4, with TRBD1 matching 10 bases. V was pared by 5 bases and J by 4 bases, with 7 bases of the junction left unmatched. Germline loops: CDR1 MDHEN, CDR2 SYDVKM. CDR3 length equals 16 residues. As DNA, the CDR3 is TGTGCCAGCAGTAGCCCCCGGACAGGGGGTAATGAAAAACTGTTTTTT. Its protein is CASSSPRTGGNEKLFF. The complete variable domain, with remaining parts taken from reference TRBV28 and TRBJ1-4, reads DVKVTQSSRYLVKRTGEKVFLECVQDMDHENMFWYRQDPGLGLRLIYFSYDVKMKEKGDIPEGYSVSREKKERFSLILESASTNQTSMYLCASSSPRTGGNEKLFFGSGTQLSVL.

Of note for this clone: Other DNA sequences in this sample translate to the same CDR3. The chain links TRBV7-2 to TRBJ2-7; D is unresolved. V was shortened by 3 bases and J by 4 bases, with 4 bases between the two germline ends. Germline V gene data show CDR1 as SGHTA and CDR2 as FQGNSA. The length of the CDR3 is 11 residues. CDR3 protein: CASSLQYEQYF. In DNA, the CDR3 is TGTGCCAGCAGCTTGCAGTACGAGCAGTACTTC. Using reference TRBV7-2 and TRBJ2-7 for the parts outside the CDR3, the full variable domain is GAGVSQSPSNKVTEKGKDVELRCDPISGHTALYWYRQSLGQGLEFLIYFQGNSAPDKSGLPSDRFSAERTGGSVSTLTIQRTQQEDSAVYLCASSLQYEQYFGPGTRLTVT.

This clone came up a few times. CDR3 in amino acids: CASSRGQGTNNEQFF. The CDR3 coding sequence is TGTGCCAGCAGCCGCGGACAGGGGACCAACAATGAGCAGTTCTTC. V usage is TRBV5-8 and J usage is TRBJ2-1, with TRBD1 matching over 9 bases. The V and J ends lost 4 bases and 5 bases, in that order; junction bases with no gene match: 7. Germline V CDR1 and CDR2: SGHTS, YDEGEE. CDR3 length: 15 amino acids. Together with reference TRBV5-8 and TRBJ2-1, the CDR3 gives the full variable domain: EAGVTQSPTHLIKTRGQQATLRCSPISGHTSVYWYQQALGLGLQFLLWYDEGEERNRGNFPPRFSGRQFPNYSSELNVNALELEDSALYLCASSRGQGTNNEQFFGPGTRLTVL.

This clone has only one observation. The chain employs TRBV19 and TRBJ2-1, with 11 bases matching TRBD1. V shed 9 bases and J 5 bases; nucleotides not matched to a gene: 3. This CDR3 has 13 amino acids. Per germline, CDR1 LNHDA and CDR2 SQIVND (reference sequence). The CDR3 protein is CASGQGANNEQFF. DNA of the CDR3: TGTGCCAGCGGACAGGGGGCTAACAATGAGCAGTTCTTC.

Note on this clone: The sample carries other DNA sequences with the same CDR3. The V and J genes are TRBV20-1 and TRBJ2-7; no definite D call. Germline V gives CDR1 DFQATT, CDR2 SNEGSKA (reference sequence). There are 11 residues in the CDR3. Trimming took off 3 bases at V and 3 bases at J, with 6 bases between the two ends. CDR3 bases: TGCAGTGCTAGCGGCGGCTACGAGCAGTACTTC. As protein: CSASGGYEQYF.

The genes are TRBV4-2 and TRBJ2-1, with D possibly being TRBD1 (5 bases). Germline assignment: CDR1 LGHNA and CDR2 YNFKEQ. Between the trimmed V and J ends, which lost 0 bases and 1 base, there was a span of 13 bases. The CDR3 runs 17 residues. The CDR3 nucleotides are TGTGCCAGCAGCCAAGATCTAGGGGTGGTGTCCTACAATGAGCAGTTCTTC. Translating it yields CASSQDLGVVSYNEQFF.

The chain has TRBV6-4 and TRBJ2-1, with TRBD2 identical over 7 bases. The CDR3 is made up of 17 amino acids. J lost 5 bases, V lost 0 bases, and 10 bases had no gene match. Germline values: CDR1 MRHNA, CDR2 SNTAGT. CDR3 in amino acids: CASSDSKTSSLHNEQFF. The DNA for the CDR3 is TGTGCCAGCAGTGACTCTAAGACTAGCAGCTTACACAATGAGCAGTTCTTC.

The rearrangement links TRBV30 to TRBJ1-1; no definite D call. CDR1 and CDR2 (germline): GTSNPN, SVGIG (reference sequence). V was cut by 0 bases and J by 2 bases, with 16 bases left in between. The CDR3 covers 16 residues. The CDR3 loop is CAWSVPNVTHNTEAFF. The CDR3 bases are TGTGCCTGGAGTGTACCAAACGTTACACACAACACTGAAGCTTTCTTT.

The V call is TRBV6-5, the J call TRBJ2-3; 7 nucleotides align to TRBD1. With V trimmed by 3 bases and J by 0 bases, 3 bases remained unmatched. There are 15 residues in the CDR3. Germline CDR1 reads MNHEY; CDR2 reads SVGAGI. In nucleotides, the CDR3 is TGTGCCAGCAGTTATCGGGACAGTAGCACAGATACGCAGTATTTT. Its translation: CASSYRDSSTDTQYF.

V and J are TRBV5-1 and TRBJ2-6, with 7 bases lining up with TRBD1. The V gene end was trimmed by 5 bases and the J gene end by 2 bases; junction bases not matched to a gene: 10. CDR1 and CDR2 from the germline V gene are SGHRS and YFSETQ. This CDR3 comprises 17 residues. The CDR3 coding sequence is TGCGCCAGCAGGCGACAGGGTACCCTCCCTGGGGCCAACGTCCTGACTTTC. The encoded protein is CASRRQGTLPGANVLTF.

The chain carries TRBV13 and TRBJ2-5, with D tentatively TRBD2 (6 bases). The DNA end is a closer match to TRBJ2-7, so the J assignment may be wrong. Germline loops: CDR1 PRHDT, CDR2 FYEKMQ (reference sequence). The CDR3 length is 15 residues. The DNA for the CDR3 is TGTGCCAGCAGCGCACTTCCTAGCGCCTCCTACGAGCAGTACTTC. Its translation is CASSALPSASYEQYF.

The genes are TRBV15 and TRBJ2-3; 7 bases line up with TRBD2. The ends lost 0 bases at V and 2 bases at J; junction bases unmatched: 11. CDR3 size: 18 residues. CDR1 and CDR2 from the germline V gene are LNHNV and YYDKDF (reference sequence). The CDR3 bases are TGTGCCACCAGCAGAGATAGGAGCGGACTAGACGCCACAGATACGCAGTATTTT. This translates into CATSRDRSGLDATDTQYF.

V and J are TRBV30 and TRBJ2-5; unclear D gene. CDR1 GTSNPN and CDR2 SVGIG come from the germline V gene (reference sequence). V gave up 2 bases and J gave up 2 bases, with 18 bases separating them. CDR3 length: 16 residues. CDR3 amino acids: CAWSLLGVNMQETQYF. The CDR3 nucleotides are TGTGCCTGGAGTCTACTCGGAGTAAATATGCAAGAGACCCAGTACTTC.

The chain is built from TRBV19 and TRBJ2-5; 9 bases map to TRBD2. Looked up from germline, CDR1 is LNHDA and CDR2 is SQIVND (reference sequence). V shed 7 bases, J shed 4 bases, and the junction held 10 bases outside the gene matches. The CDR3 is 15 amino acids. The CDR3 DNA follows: TGTGCCAGTACCCCCGGGACTAGCAGGTTAGAGACCCAGTACTTC. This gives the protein CASTPGTSRLETQYF.

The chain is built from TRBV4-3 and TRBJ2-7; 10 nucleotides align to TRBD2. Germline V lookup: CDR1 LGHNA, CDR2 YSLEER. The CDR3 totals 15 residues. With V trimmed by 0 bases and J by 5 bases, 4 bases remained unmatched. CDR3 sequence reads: CASSQDQREGHEQYF. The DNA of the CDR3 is TGCGCCAGCAGCCAAGATCAGCGGGAGGGCCACGAGCAGTACTTC.